A single sample gave rise to the 27 T cell receptor beta chains below, sequenced in a study of blood T cell repertoires in COVID-19. Assay: immunoSEQ multiplex PCR; the TCRdb copy retains only in-frame clones and omits some. This sample has 310,000 or so clones, with over 75% found just once. What was sequenced was PBMCs or T cells enriched from blood (not recorded which). These receptors were obtained from a woman aged 18 to 35 who had recovered from COVID-19.

The DNA for the CDR3 is TGTGCCAGCAGCCCGATAGACAGGACTAATGAAAAACTGTTTTTT. Amino acid sequence: CASSPIDRTNEKLFF. The V and J genes are TRBV7-9 and TRBJ1-4, with TRBD1 as a possible D gene (6 bases). CDR3 length: 15 residues. Looked up from germline, CDR1 is SEHNR and CDR2 is FQNEAQ (reference sequence). The V end was cut by 5 bases, the J end by 2 bases, with 12 bases between.

The rearrangement joins TRBV4-2 to TRBJ2-2, with D unresolved. This CDR3 is built from 15 residues. Looked up from germline, CDR1 is LGHNA and CDR2 is YNFKEQ. Trimming took 0 bases from V and 2 from J, leaving 7 bases between them. This CDR3 reads CASSQDWANTGELFF. The CDR3 nucleotides read TGTGCCAGCAGCCAAGATTGGGCTAACACCGGGGAGCTGTTTTTT.

The chain is built from TRBV7-8 and TRBJ1-1; D remains unclear. The CDR3 spans 14 residues. V lost 0 bases and J lost 6, with 11 bases in between. Germline lookup yields CDR1 SGHVS and CDR2 FQNEAQ. CDR3 in DNA: TGTGCCAGCAGCTTAGCTTATCAGGCTTCTGAAGCTTTCTTT. Protein sequence: CASSLAYQASEAFF.

The rearrangement links TRBV6-5 to TRBJ1-5; no firm D call. CDR3 size: 14 residues. Germline CDR1 reads MNHEY; CDR2 reads SVGAGI. The V and J ends lost 7 bases and 0 bases respectively, with 10 bases between them. CDR3 DNA: TGTGCCAGCATAGAGGCAGATAGCAATCAGCCCCAGCATTTT. Translation gives CASIEADSNQPQHF.

The chain has TRBV7-9 and TRBJ1-2, with 7 bases that match TRBD1. The CDR3 sequence is 13 residues long. Germline CDR1 and CDR2: SEHNR and FQNEAQ (reference sequence). Trimming removed 5 bases from V and 0 bases from J; junction bases left unmatched: 0. The CDR3 sequence is CASSTGANYGYTF. The CDR3 DNA follows: TGTGCCAGCAGCACAGGGGCTAACTATGGCTACACCTTC.

The V and J genes are TRBV27 and TRBJ1-2; perhaps TRBD1 as D (5 bases). CDR3 length: 17 residues. With 5 bases removed from V and 6 bases from J, the gap between germline ends came to 25 bases. Germline CDR1 reads MNHEY; CDR2 reads SMNVEV (reference sequence). CDR3 sequence reads: CASSTRNRVGGGHGYTF. The CDR3 region has the DNA TGTGCCAGCAGTACCCGAAATAGGGTGGGGGGTGGCCATGGCTACACCTTC.

The V call is TRBV7-2, the J call TRBJ1-5; D uncertain. Germline values: CDR1 SGHTA, CDR2 FQGNSA. The CDR3 is 14 amino acids. V was pared by 5 bases and J by 7 bases, with 15 bases between. In DNA, the CDR3 is TGTGCCAGCAGCCCGGGCCGGGAAGGGCAGCCCCAGCATTTT. It translates to CASSPGREGQPQHF.

The chain employs TRBV5-8 and TRBJ1-2; weak D call: TRBD1 (6 bases). The germline V gene has CDR1 SGHTS and CDR2 YDEGEE. V lost 3 bases to trimming and J lost 8 bases, with 14 bases between them. This CDR3 spans 13 amino acids. The CDR3 region is CASSSRGIRGYTF. The DNA for the CDR3 is TGTGCCAGCAGCTCGAGGGGGATTCGAGGCTACACCTTC. Full variable domain (rest looked up from reference TRBV5-8 and TRBJ1-2): EAGVTQSPTHLIKTRGQQATLRCSPISGHTSVYWYQQALGLGLQFLLWYDEGEERNRGNFPPRFSGRQFPNYSSELNVNALELEDSALYLCASSSRGIRGYTFGSGTRLTVV.

This chain connects TRBV5-5 to TRBJ1-4; TRBD1 matches at 8 bases. The CDR3 has 13 amino acids. With 7 bases clipped from V and 7 bases from J, the junction kept 6 bases outside the gene matches. Germline CDR1 is SGHKS and CDR2 is YYEKEE (reference sequence). The DNA of the CDR3 is TGTGCCAGCGGGACAGGTCGGGTTGAAAAACTGTTTTTT. Amino acid sequence: CASGTGRVEKLFF. Full variable domain (missing parts from reference TRBV5-5 and TRBJ1-4): DAGVTQSPTHLIKTRGQQVTLRCSPISGHKSVSWYQQVLGQGPQFIFQYYEKEERGRGNFPDRFSARQFPNYSSELNVNALLLGDSALYLCASGTGRVEKLFFGSGTQLSVL.

The chain links TRBV11-2 to TRBJ2-7; 8 bases agree with TRBD2. The CDR3 totals 15 residues. The V segment lost 4 bases and the J segment 3 bases; nucleotides outside the gene matches: 8. In germline, CDR1 is SGHAT, CDR2 FQNNGV. CDR3 sequence: CASSSAGGPNYEQYF. DNA for the CDR3: TGTGCCAGCAGCTCGGCGGGGGGACCCAACTACGAGCAGTACTTC.

This chain uses TRBV5-1 with TRBJ2-3, with TRBD1 as a possible D gene (5 bases). In germline, CDR1 is SGHRS, CDR2 YFSETQ. The CDR3 runs 18 residues. Trimming removed 4 bases from V and 1 base from J, with 22 bases in between. In DNA, the CDR3 is TGCGCCAGCAGCGGCACAGGATTTGAGGCGCACGGCACAGATACGCAGTATTTT. This translates into CASSGTGFEAHGTDTQYF.

The rearrangement joins TRBV6-5 to TRBJ1-2; D not certain. This CDR3 has 14 residues. V lost 6 bases and J 1 base, leaving 12 bases between the germline ends. Germline values: CDR1 MNHEY, CDR2 SVGAGI. The CDR3 is CASRGKLNNYGYTF. CDR3 in DNA: TGTGCCAGCAGGGGCAAGTTGAATAACTATGGCTACACCTTC.

The chain has TRBV9 and TRBJ1-5; a possible D gene is TRBD1 (5 bases). Trimming left V 4 bases short and J 4 bases short, with 15 bases between. The CDR3 runs to 15 residues. Germline loops: CDR1 SGDLS, CDR2 YYNGEE. CDR3 in amino acids: CASSSEGRDNQPQHF. The CDR3 nucleotides are TGTGCCAGCAGCTCCGAAGGCAGGGATAATCAGCCCCAGCATTTT.

In this sample, this clone turned up a few times. The chain has TRBV11-2 and TRBJ1-6; 8 nucleotides line up with TRBD1. The junction had 9 bases not matched to a gene; V was cut back by 1 base and J by 10 bases. Germline V gene lookup returns CDR1 SGHAT and CDR2 FQNNGV. CDR3 size: 16 residues. As DNA, the CDR3 is TGTGCCAGCAGCTTAGTCCAACAGGGGGTCGGGTCACCCCTCCACTTT. This encodes CASSLVQQGVGSPLHF. Full variable domain (remainder filled in from reference TRBV11-2 and TRBJ1-6): EAGVAQSPRYKIIEKRQSVAFWCNPISGHATLYWYQQILGQGPKLLIQFQNNGVVDDSQLPKDRFSAERLKGVDSTLKIQPAKLEDSAVYLCASSLVQQGVGSPLHFGNGTRLTVT.

The chain has TRBV28 and TRBJ2-7; 16 bases are a match to TRBD2. The CDR3 spans 18 residues. Germline CDR1 and CDR2: MDHEN and SYDVKM. Trimming removed 2 bases from V and 7 bases from J; junction bases left unmatched: 11. Here the CDR3 reads CASSLPGLAGGYPREQYF. CDR3 DNA: TGTGCCAGCAGTTTACCGGGACTAGCGGGAGGGTACCCGAGGGAGCAGTACTTC. The whole variable domain, filled in from reference TRBV28 and TRBJ2-7, reads DVKVTQSSRYLVKRTGEKVFLECVQDMDHENMFWYRQDPGLGLRLIYFSYDVKMKEKGDIPEGYSVSREKKERFSLILESASTNQTSMYLCASSLPGLAGGYPREQYFGPGTRLTVT.

The chain uses TRBV5-4 and TRBJ2-5, with a weak D call TRBD1 (5 bases). The CDR3 loop spans 15 amino acids. CDR1 and CDR2 (germline): SGHNT, YYREEE (reference sequence). Trimming removed 4 bases from V and 5 bases from J, with 18 bases in between. CDR3 sequence reads: CASSRQTLSSETQYF. As DNA, the CDR3 is TGTGCCAGCAGCAGACAGACCCTATCATCGGAGACCCAGTACTTC.

The V call is TRBV5-1, the J call TRBJ2-3; D possibly corresponds to TRBD1 (7 bases). The CDR3 extends over 16 amino acids. The V and J ends lost 4 bases and 3 bases respectively, with 18 bases between them. The germline gives CDR1 SGHRS, CDR2 YFSETQ. This CDR3 is CASSIAGGGGTDTQYF. CDR3 in DNA: TGCGCCAGCAGCATAGCAGGGGGAGGAGGGACAGATACGCAGTATTTT.

This clone was picked up one time. V and J are TRBV6-5 and TRBJ2-2; TRBD1 agrees at 7 bases. The V gene end was trimmed by 10 bases and the J gene end by 2 bases; junction bases not matched to a gene: 4. The length of the CDR3 is 13 residues. In germline, CDR1 is MNHEY, CDR2 SVGAGI. The CDR3 sequence is CATRGPNTGELFF. CDR3 nucleotide sequence: TGTGCCACTAGGGGGCCCAACACCGGGGAGCTGTTTTTT.

The J gene is TRBJ1-1, the V gene TRBV28; D gene ambiguous. The CDR3 is 13 amino acids. Between the trimmed V and J ends, which lost 1 base and 5 bases, there was a span of 8 bases. Germline CDR1 reads MDHEN; CDR2 reads SYDVKM. CDR3 sequence (DNA): TGTGCCAGCAGTTTATTAGGAGAAACTGAAGCTTTCTTT. As protein: CASSLLGETEAFF.

The chain joins TRBV11-3 to TRBJ1-1, with TRBD1 identical over 9 bases. Losses at the gene ends were 6 bases for V and 3 bases for J; bases not matched to a gene: 2. Germline CDR1 SGHNT, CDR2 YENEEA. This CDR3 is 13 amino acids long. The CDR3 DNA reads as TGTGCCAGCAGTAGACAGGGGGACACTGAAGCTTTCTTT. Translating it yields CASSRQGDTEAFF.

The rearrangement uses TRBV4-1 and TRBJ2-7, with no clear D. Trimming cost V 3 bases and J 2 bases, with 11 bases left between them. The CDR3 runs to 14 residues. Germline CDR1 MGHRA, CDR2 YSYEKL. DNA of the CDR3: TGCGCCAGCAGCCAGGGTTCCAGGACCTACGAGCAGTACTTC. Residues: CASSQGSRTYEQYF.

V is TRBV3-1 (or the pseudogene TRBV3-2) and J is TRBJ1-1; D not certain. The CDR3 is 16 residues long. V was pared by 2 bases and J by 0 bases, with 13 bases between. Looked up from germline, CDR1 is LGHDT and CDR2 is YNNKEL (reference sequence). CDR3 in DNA: TGTGCCAGCAGCCAATTGAACAGTGGCATGAACACTGAAGCTTTCTTT. Amino acids: CASSQLNSGMNTEAFF.

The chain has TRBV27 and TRBJ2-7; 7 bases align to TRBD2. J lost 2 bases, V lost 5 bases, and 9 bases had no gene match. The CDR3 consists of 15 residues. Germline V gene data show CDR1 as MNHEY and CDR2 as SMNVEV (reference sequence). In DNA, the CDR3 is TGTGCCAGCAGTACCCGGGACGCGGGAGCCTACGAGCAGTACTTC. It translates to CASSTRDAGAYEQYF.

The rearrangement joins TRBV6-5 to TRBJ1-1, with D tentatively TRBD1 (6 bases). The CDR3 is made up of 13 amino acids. V lost 7 bases, J lost 7 bases, and 16 bases lay in between. Per the germline V gene, CDR1 is MNHEY and CDR2 is SVGAGI. Written as DNA, the CDR3 is TGTGCCAGCACCAACCCCGACAGGTTTGAAGCTTTCTTT. Translating it yields CASTNPDRFEAFF.

This clone was detected a few times. The gene calls are TRBV19 and TRBJ2-3, with 7 positions matching TRBD2. This CDR3 spans 16 amino acids. Germline V CDR1 and CDR2: LNHDA, SQIVND (reference sequence). Unmatched junction bases numbered 8, after V lost 4 bases and J lost 1 base. Here the CDR3 reads CASSKSLAARTDTQYF. CDR3 sequence (DNA): TGTGCCAGTAGTAAGTCCCTAGCGGCGCGCACAGATACGCAGTATTTT.

The CDR3 nucleotides read TGTGCCACCAGTGAGGGGACTAGCGGGGGGCAAGATACGCAGTATTTT. This sequence encodes CATSEGTSGGQDTQYF. This chain uses TRBV24-1 with TRBJ2-3, with 15 bases aligning to TRBD2. CDR1 KGHDR and CDR2 SFDVKD come from the germline V gene. CDR3 length: 16 residues. V dropped 4 bases and J dropped 5; count of bases not matched to a gene: 3.

The chain combines TRBV13 with TRBJ1-2; no reliable D call. The V gene lost 4 bases and the J gene lost 2 bases, with 14 bases spanning the gap. Germline values: CDR1 PRHDT, CDR2 FYEKMQ (reference sequence). CDR3 size: 15 residues. In nucleotides, the CDR3 is TGTGCCAGCAGCTCCACCTCGTATCTAAACTATGGCTACACCTTC. Translation gives CASSSTSYLNYGYTF.